These 21 T cell receptor beta chains share one sample of origin, sequenced in a study of PD-1 blockade in classical Hodgkin lymphoma. Every patient was affected by relapse after autologous stem cell transplantation, while exposure to brentuximab vedotin was not uniform. Sequencing was performed with immunoSEQ multiplex PCR; in TCRdb, only in-frame clones are kept and a portion is missing. The sample lists 45,000 to 60,000 clones, roughly 80% occurring once. The sample here was peripheral blood mononuclear cells (PBMCs), taken at baseline. Every receptor here comes from a human donor with classical Hodgkin lymphoma.

The chain joins TRBV18 to TRBJ2-3, with D perhaps given as TRBD1 or TRBD2 (5 bases each). CDR1 is KGHSH and CDR2 is LQKENI in the germline V gene. This CDR3 has 17 amino acids. Trimming stripped 3 bases from V and 8 bases from J, with 24 bases between. This CDR3 reads CASSPRKIGGRGGTQYF. CDR3 nucleotide sequence: TGTGCCAGCTCACCCCGGAAAATTGGCGGTCGTGGGGGTACGCAGTATTTT.

The chain is built from TRBV4-3 and TRBJ1-5; weak D call: TRBD1 (6 bases). CDR1 and CDR2 from the germline V gene are LGHNA and YSLEER. The CDR3 is 17 amino acids. The ends were cut back, 0 bases at V and 6 bases at J, with 18 bases in the middle. Written as DNA, the CDR3 is TGCGCCAGCAGCCAAGATCGCGGGGTGCGCAGGGGTCAGCCCCAGCATTTT. Its protein product is CASSQDRGVRRGQPQHF.

The V call is TRBV4-1, the J call TRBJ1-6, with D possibly being TRBD1 (5 bases). Germline CDR1 MGHRA, CDR2 YSYEKL. The CDR3 is made up of 16 amino acids. V was trimmed by 0 bases and J by 5 bases, leaving 11 bases between them. CDR3 sequence (DNA): TGCGCCAGCAGCCAAGAAGAGGGGCGGGATAATTCACCCCTCCACTTT. Translated: CASSQEEGRDNSPLHF.

This clone has a handful of counts. The genes are TRBV10-3 and TRBJ2-2; TRBD1 is a possible D gene (6 bases). V was clipped by 6 bases and J by 3 bases, with 14 bases between them. CDR1 ENHRY and CDR2 SYGVKD come from the germline V gene. The CDR3 extends over 15 amino acids. CDR3 nucleotides: TGTGCCATCAGCGTCGACAGGACGTACACCGGGGAGCTGTTTTTT. It yields the protein CAISVDRTYTGELFF.

The V call is TRBV1, the J call TRBJ2-2; no check of the table's D call, TRBD2, against the DNA was made. TRBV1 is a pseudogene. The CDR3 is 16 amino acids. CDR3 loop: CTSSRTSGRNTGELFF. The CDR3 DNA follows: TGCACCAGCAGCCGGACTAGCGGGAGGAACACCGGGGAGCTGTTTTTT.

This clone appeared a single time. The genes are TRBV4-3 and TRBJ2-4; D is perhaps TRBD1 (5 bases). Germline V gene lookup returns CDR1 LGHNA and CDR2 YSLEER. The CDR3 runs to 14 residues. Between the trimmed V and J ends, which lost 8 bases and 4 bases, there was a span of 15 bases. CDR3 amino acids: CASADTLRKNIQYF. Here the CDR3 DNA reads TGCGCCAGCGCGGACACGCTCCGTAAAAACATTCAGTACTTC.

This sequence joins TRBV27 and TRBJ2-5; D perhaps matches TRBD2 (6 bases). CDR3 length: 17 residues. In germline, CDR1 is MNHEY, CDR2 SMNVEV (reference sequence). Trimming took 4 bases from V and 4 from J, leaving 22 bases between them. CDR3 in DNA: TGTGCCAGCAGTTCCTTGGTTGGGGCGACTAGAAGAGAGACCCAGTACTTC. The encoded protein is CASSSLVGATRRETQYF.

V is TRBV7-9 and J is TRBJ2-1; D gene ambiguous. CDR1 and CDR2 (germline): SEHNR, FQNEAQ (reference sequence). Trimming pared 5 bases from V and 3 bases from J, leaving 11 bases between. The CDR3 is made up of 14 amino acids. CDR3 amino acids: CASSHVGNYNEQFF. CDR3 sequence (DNA): TGTGCCAGCAGCCACGTCGGCAACTACAATGAGCAGTTCTTC.

V usage is TRBV18 and J usage is TRBJ2-7; 7 nucleotides align to TRBD1. Germline V gene sequence: CDR1 KGHSH, CDR2 LQKENI. This CDR3 is 16 amino acids long. V dropped 4 bases and J dropped 3; count of bases not matched to a gene: 12. The CDR3: CASSLHRDSWIYEQYF. In DNA form, the CDR3 reads TGTGCCAGCTCACTACACCGGGACAGTTGGATCTACGAGCAGTACTTC. Using reference TRBV18 and TRBJ2-7 for the parts outside the CDR3, the full variable domain is NAGVMQNPRHLVRRRGQEARLRCSPMKGHSHVYWYRQLPEEGLKFMVYLQKENIIDESGMPKERFSAEFPKEGPSILRIQQVVRGDSAAYFCASSLHRDSWIYEQYFGPGTRLTVT.

This chain joins TRBV6-5 and TRBJ2-7, with TRBD1 matching over 7 bases. The CDR3 is made up of 15 amino acids. V shed 5 bases and J 6 bases; nucleotides not matched to a gene: 13. Germline V gene lookup returns CDR1 MNHEY and CDR2 SVGAGI. The CDR3 bases are TGTGCCAGCAGTCCAGACAGGGACCGACTTTCCGAGCAGTACGTC. Its protein product is CASSPDRDRLSEQYV.

This clone was seen only once. The V call is TRBV7-2, the J call TRBJ2-4; TRBD1 or TRBD2 may be the D gene (5 bases each). The CDR3 sequence is 16 residues long. Germline V gene sequence: CDR1 SGHTA, CDR2 FQGNSA. V lost 1 base to trimming and J lost 6 bases, with 16 bases between them. The CDR3 region has the DNA TGTGCCAGCAGCTTAGTGACAGCCTTTGGGGGAAACATTCAGTACTTC. Translated: CASSLVTAFGGNIQYF.

J is TRBJ1-5 and V is TRBV7-8; D may be TRBD1 (6 bases). The CDR3 spans 16 residues. Germline-derived CDR1 and CDR2 are SGHVS and FQNEAQ. The V end lost 5 bases, the J end lost 2 bases, and 16 bases lay between the germline ends. The CDR3 nucleotides are TGTGCCAGCAGCCCCTCGGGCAGGGGTGGCAATCAGCCCCAGCATTTT. As protein: CASSPSGRGGNQPQHF.

J is TRBJ2-3 and V is TRBV5-4; TRBD1 might be the D (6 bases). The germline gives CDR1 SGHNT, CDR2 YYREEE (reference sequence). The CDR3 is 15 residues long. V was trimmed by 7 bases and J by 3 bases, leaving 18 bases between them. CDR3 coding DNA: TGTGCCAGCTCTCTCGGGGCAGGGGATACAGATACGCAGTATTTT. It encodes CASSLGAGDTDTQYF.

This chain links TRBV15 with TRBJ2-7; 8 bases are shared with TRBD1. CDR1 is LNHNV and CDR2 is YYDKDF in the germline V gene (reference sequence). V dropped 0 bases and J dropped 2; count of bases not matched to a gene: 3. The CDR3 length is 15 residues. CDR3 amino acids: CATSREWTGTYEQYF. In DNA form, the CDR3 reads TGTGCCACCAGCAGAGAGTGGACAGGGACCTACGAGCAGTACTTC. Looking up the rest from reference TRBV15 and TRBJ2-7 gives the full variable domain: DAMVIQNPRYQVTQFGKPVTLSCSQTLNHNVMYWYQQKSSQAPKLLFHYYDKDFNNEADTPDNFQSRRPNTSFCFLDIRSPGLGDTAMYLCATSREWTGTYEQYFGPGTRLTVT.

The rearrangement uses TRBV10-2 and TRBJ1-4; 7 bases are shared with TRBD1. This CDR3 is built from 15 residues. The junction had 7 bases not matched to a gene; V was cut back by 3 bases and J by 6 bases. Germline V lookup: CDR1 WSHSY, CDR2 SAAADI. CDR3 sequence: CASSDGTAFYEKLFF. The CDR3 region has the DNA TGCGCCAGCAGTGACGGGACAGCATTTTATGAAAAACTGTTTTTT.

The CDR3, as DNA: TGCAGCGTTGAACGCCGGGGGCGCGGGGGGACCCAGTACTTC. It encodes CSVERRGRGGTQYF. The V and J genes are TRBV29-1 and TRBJ2-5, with D perhaps matching TRBD2 (7 bases). This CDR3 has 14 amino acids. Germline V gene lookup returns CDR1 SQVTM and CDR2 ANQGSEA. The V and J ends lost 2 bases and 7 bases respectively, with 17 bases between them.

The V call is TRBV10-3, the J call TRBJ2-3; 10 nucleotides align to TRBD2. The CDR3 has 15 residues. Looked up from germline, CDR1 is ENHRY and CDR2 is SYGVKD. V trimming: 10 bases; J trimming: 0 bases; junction bases outside the gene matches: 7. The CDR3 loop reads CATLPSGSSTDTQYF. The CDR3 DNA is TGTGCCACCTTACCTAGCGGGAGCAGCACAGATACGCAGTATTTT.

This chain joins TRBV27 and TRBJ2-2; 7 bases match TRBD2. From germline, CDR1 is MNHEY and CDR2 SMNVEV (reference sequence). The CDR3 consists of 15 residues. After removal of 7 bases from V and 6 bases from J, the junction contained 11 bases not matched to a gene. The CDR3 reads CASTKGREVAGELFF. The CDR3 nucleotides are TGTGCCAGCACCAAAGGGAGGGAGGTCGCCGGGGAGCTGTTTTTT.

The chain links TRBV5-1 to TRBJ1-1; 7 nucleotides line up with TRBD1. The ends lost 2 bases at V and 1 base at J; junction bases unmatched: 11. Germline values: CDR1 SGHRS, CDR2 YFSETQ. The CDR3 spans 17 residues. Here the CDR3 reads CASSLGNTGEGNTEAFF. Written as DNA, the CDR3 is TGCGCCAGCAGCTTAGGTAATACAGGGGAAGGGAACACTGAAGCTTTCTTT.

This clone was recorded a few times. The chain links TRBV28 to TRBJ2-2; 9 positions agree with TRBD2. Per the germline V gene, CDR1 is MDHEN and CDR2 is SYDVKM. The CDR3 totals 15 residues. The junction had 10 bases not matched to a gene; V was cut back by 7 bases and J by 7 bases. This CDR3 is CASILASGTGGELFF. DNA of the CDR3: TGTGCCAGCATATTGGCTAGCGGGACGGGCGGGGAGCTGTTTTTT. Filled out from reference TRBV28 and TRBJ2-2, the complete variable domain reads DVKVTQSSRYLVKRTGEKVFLECVQDMDHENMFWYRQDPGLGLRLIYFSYDVKMKEKGDIPEGYSVSREKKERFSLILESASTNQTSMYLCASILASGTGGELFFGEGSRLTVL.

V is TRBV11-3 and J is TRBJ2-5; the match to TRBD1 covers 7 bases. CDR3 length: 17 amino acids. Germline V gene sequence: CDR1 SGHNT, CDR2 YENEEA. V dropped 4 bases and J dropped 2; count of bases not matched to a gene: 13. The CDR3 loop is CASSSLLGTVQQETQYF. The CDR3 DNA is TGTGCCAGCAGCTCATTACTAGGGACAGTCCAACAAGAGACCCAGTACTTC.